Given below is one T cell receptor beta chain in context. The data belong to a study of CD8 T cells in Susac syndrome. RNA totalling about 0.5 to 1 ug underwent reverse transcription with random hexamers. TCRdb reanalysed the immunoSEQ multiplex PCR reads using MiXCR and keeps one entry per CDR3 protein. The table has about 140,000 distinct CDR3 sequences, approximately 95% seen once. Sequenced: CD4+ T cells from PBMCs. The TCR originated in a human donor with Susac syndrome.

This CDR3 reads CASSRQLTEAFF. The CDR3 nucleotides are TGTGCCAGCAGTAGACAGCTCACTGAAGCTTTCTTT. The V gene is TRBV12-3 or TRBV12-4, the J gene TRBJ1-1, with D perhaps matching TRBD1 (5 bases). Trimming pared 5 bases from V and 4 bases from J, leaving 8 bases between. This CDR3 region has 12 residues.